This entry lists 13 T cell receptor beta chains sequenced from one sample in a study of T cells in localized non-small cell lung cancer (dated by TCRdb to 2019 to 2021). The library was made by the immunoSEQ multiplex PCR assay. TCRdb holds this immuneACCESS table with in-frame rearrangements only. Some clones are missing; in checked studies, unresolved V genes explain under half, and the rest has no known cause. The sample contains thousands of clones, about 15% of them found a single time. The ten largest clones capture 4% to 5.5% of the sample. The starting material was normal lung tissue next to the tumor, obtained before any cancer treatment. The receptors were sampled from a male donor aged 60 or over with stage II squamous cell lung carcinoma.

The chain combines TRBV19 with TRBJ1-2; D perhaps matches TRBD1 (6 bases). Germline CDR1 reads LNHDA; CDR2 reads SQIVND (reference sequence). CDR3 length equals 13 residues. The V end lost 7 bases, the J end lost 3 bases, and 12 bases lay between the germline ends. CDR3 bases: TGTGCCAGTATAGGGAGGGGGGACTATGGCTACACCTTC. Its protein is CASIGRGDYGYTF.

The CDR3 DNA follows: TGTGCCAGCTCAGCTGGGACCGGGGGAAGCGAAAAACTGTTTTTT. It yields the protein CASSAGTGGSEKLFF. The chain joins TRBV18 to TRBJ1-4, with D perhaps TRBD1 (5 bases). V lost 5 bases, J lost 8 bases, and 18 bases lay in between. In germline, CDR1 is KGHSH, CDR2 LQKENI. There are 15 residues in the CDR3.

J is TRBJ2-7 and V is TRBV29-1, with D perhaps matching TRBD1 (6 bases). The CDR3 has 14 amino acids. CDR1 SQVTM and CDR2 ANQGSEA come from the germline V gene. V was shortened by 6 bases and J by 1 base, with 16 bases between the two germline ends. DNA for the CDR3: TGCAGCGTATCATTCGACAGGCCTTCCTACGAGCAGTACTTC. Amino acid sequence: CSVSFDRPSYEQYF.

The rearrangement links TRBV10-2 to TRBJ2-1; a weak D match, TRBD2 (6 bases). The CDR3 is made up of 13 amino acids. Trimming removed 6 bases from V and 9 bases from J, with 15 bases in between. Germline CDR1 WSHSY, CDR2 SAAADI. CDR3 in DNA: TGCGCCAGCAGATCTAGCGCCGGAGGTGAGCAGTTCTTC. This translates into CASRSSAGGEQFF.

CDR3 residues: CASSLGLAGGKGSYNEQFF. CDR3 nucleotide sequence: TGTGCCAGCAGTTTAGGGCTAGCGGGAGGCAAAGGTTCCTACAATGAGCAGTTCTTC. The chain links TRBV28 to TRBJ2-1; TRBD2 matches 11 bases. The germline V gene has CDR1 MDHEN and CDR2 SYDVKM. This CDR3 region has 19 residues. The ends lost 2 bases at V and 1 base at J; junction bases unmatched: 10.

The chain couples TRBV11-3 to TRBJ1-5, with 8 bases matching TRBD1. The V gene end was trimmed by 1 base and the J gene end by 3 bases; junction bases not matched to a gene: 2. This CDR3 is built from 15 residues. CDR1 SGHNT and CDR2 YENEEA come from the germline V gene. The CDR3 here is CASSLGQGYNQPQHF. The CDR3 nucleotides read TGTGCCAGCAGCTTAGGACAGGGGTACAATCAGCCCCAGCATTTT.

The chain recombines TRBV7-1 with TRBJ2-7; 7 bases are shared with TRBD2. TRBV7-1 is recorded as an ORF, its role being uncertain. Trimming at V came to 5 bases and at J to 6 bases, leaving 7 bases not matched to a gene. This CDR3 has 13 amino acids. The DNA of the CDR3 is TGTGCCAGCAGCGGGGACTACAAGGCCGAGCAGTACTTC. Protein sequence: CASSGDYKAEQYF.

This CDR3 is CASSTGTSDYNEQFF. The CDR3 region has the DNA TGTGCCAGCAGCACCGGGACTAGCGACTACAATGAGCAGTTCTTC. V usage is TRBV9 and J usage is TRBJ2-1; 10 nucleotides align to TRBD2. Germline-derived CDR1 and CDR2 are SGDLS and YYNGEE. The V and J ends lost 4 bases and 3 bases, in that order; junction bases with no gene match: 4. This CDR3 region has 15 residues.

There are many counts of this clone. The V and J genes are TRBV11-3 and TRBJ1-1; D is possibly TRBD1 (6 bases). The germline V and J ends were trimmed by 3 bases and 7 bases, with 15 bases remaining between them. This CDR3 comprises 14 residues. Per the germline V gene, CDR1 is SGHNT and CDR2 is YENEEA. The CDR3 is CASSLSRGGGEAFF. Written as DNA, the CDR3 is TGTGCCAGCAGCTTGAGTAGAGGGGGAGGTGAAGCTTTCTTT.

The chain carries TRBV12-5 and TRBJ2-2, with 8 bases matching TRBD2. The CDR3 loop spans 14 amino acids. Germline V gene sequence: CDR1 LGHNT, CDR2 FRNRAP. In nucleotides, the CDR3 is TGTGCCAGCCGGGGGGGTATGGGCACCGGGGAGCTGTTTTTT. It encodes CASRGGMGTGELFF.

This clone is medium-sized (0.01 to 0.1%) by share. The CDR3 DNA follows: TGTGCCATCAGCGGGTCCGTAGGTGGGCTCGGCGAGCAGTTCTTC. Its protein is CAISGSVGGLGEQFF. The rearrangement links TRBV6-8 to TRBJ2-1; D possibly corresponds to TRBD2 (6 bases). Trimming left V 10 bases short and J 10 bases short, with 26 bases between. The V gene's germline CDR1 is MNHGY and CDR2 SAAAGT. CDR3 size: 15 residues.

This clone was found a few times. The chain recombines TRBV6-8 with TRBJ1-1; tentative D call: TRBD1 (6 bases). CDR1 MNHGY and CDR2 SAAAGT come from the germline V gene. The CDR3 extends over 14 amino acids. V was cut by 0 bases and J by 1 base, with 6 bases left in between. This chain's CDR3 is CASSYSRGNTEAFF. The CDR3 DNA is TGTGCCAGCAGTTACTCCAGGGGGAACACTGAAGCTTTCTTT.

This clone was picked up a small number of times. This chain links TRBV6-8 with TRBJ2-3; 16 bases map to TRBD2. CDR1 is MNHGY, CDR2 SAAAGT, per germline. This CDR3 is 16 amino acids long. Losses at the gene ends were 7 bases for V and 6 bases for J; bases not matched to a gene: 7. CDR3 in DNA: TGTGCCAGCACCGGGACTAGCGGGGGGGCTCCGGATACGCAGTATTTT. Translated, it gives CASTGTSGGAPDTQYF.